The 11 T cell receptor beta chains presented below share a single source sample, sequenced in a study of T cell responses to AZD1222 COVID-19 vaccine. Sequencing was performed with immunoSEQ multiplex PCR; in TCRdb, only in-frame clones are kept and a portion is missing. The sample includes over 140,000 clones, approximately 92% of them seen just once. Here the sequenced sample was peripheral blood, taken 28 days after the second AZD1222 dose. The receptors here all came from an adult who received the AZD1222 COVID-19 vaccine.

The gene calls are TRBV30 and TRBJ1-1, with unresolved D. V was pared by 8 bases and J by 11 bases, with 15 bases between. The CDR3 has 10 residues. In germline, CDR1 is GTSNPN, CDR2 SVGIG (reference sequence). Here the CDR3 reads CAGGSVQAFF. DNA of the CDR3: TGTGCCGGTGGATCCGTTCAGGCTTTCTTT.

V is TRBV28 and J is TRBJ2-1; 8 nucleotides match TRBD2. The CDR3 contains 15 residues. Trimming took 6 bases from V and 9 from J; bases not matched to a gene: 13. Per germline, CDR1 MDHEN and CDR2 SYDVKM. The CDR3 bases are TGTGCCAGCAGGGAGACGGGACTAGGGCAGAGTGAGCAGTTCTTC. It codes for CASRETGLGQSEQFF.

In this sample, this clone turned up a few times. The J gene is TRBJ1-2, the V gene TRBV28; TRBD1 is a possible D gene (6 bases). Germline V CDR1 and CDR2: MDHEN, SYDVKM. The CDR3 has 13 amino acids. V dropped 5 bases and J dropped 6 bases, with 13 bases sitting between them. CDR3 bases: TGTGCCAGCAGTGGCGGGGGCGGAGATGGCTACACCTTC. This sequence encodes CASSGGGGDGYTF.

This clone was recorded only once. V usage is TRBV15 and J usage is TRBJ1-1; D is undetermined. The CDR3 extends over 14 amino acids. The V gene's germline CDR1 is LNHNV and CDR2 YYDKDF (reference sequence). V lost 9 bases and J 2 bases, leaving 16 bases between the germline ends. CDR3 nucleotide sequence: TGTGCCACTGCACCAGGTCCCCCTAACACTGAAGCTTTCTTT. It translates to CATAPGPPNTEAFF.

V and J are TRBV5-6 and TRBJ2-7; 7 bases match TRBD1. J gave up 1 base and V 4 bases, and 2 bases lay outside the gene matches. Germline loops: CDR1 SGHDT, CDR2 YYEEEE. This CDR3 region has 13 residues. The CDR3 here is CASSPGGSYEQYF. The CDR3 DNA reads TGTGCCAGCAGCCCAGGGGGTTCCTACGAGCAGTACTTC.

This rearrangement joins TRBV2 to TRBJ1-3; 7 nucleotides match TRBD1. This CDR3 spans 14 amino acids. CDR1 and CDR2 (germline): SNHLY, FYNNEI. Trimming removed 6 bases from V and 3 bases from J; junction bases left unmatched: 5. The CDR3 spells CASRTGDSGNTIYF. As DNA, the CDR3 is TGTGCCAGCAGAACAGGGGACAGTGGAAACACCATATATTTT.

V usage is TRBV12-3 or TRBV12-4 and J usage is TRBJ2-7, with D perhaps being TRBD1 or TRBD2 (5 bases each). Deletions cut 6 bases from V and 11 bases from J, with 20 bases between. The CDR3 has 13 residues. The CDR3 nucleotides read TGTGCCAGCAGGGCAACCGCTGGGACGGTTAAGTACTTC. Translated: CASRATAGTVKYF.

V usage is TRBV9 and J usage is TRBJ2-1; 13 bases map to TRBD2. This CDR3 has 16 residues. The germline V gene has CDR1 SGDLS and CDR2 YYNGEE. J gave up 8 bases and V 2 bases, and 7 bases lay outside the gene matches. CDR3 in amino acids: CASSVSGTSGNDEQFF. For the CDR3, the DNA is TGTGCCAGCAGCGTCTCCGGGACTAGCGGGAACGATGAGCAGTTCTTC.

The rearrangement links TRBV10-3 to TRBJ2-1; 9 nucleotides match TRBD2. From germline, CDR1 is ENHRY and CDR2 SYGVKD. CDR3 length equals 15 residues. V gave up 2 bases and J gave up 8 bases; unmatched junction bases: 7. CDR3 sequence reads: CAISEPGLAAHEQFF. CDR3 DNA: TGTGCCATCAGTGAGCCGGGACTAGCTGCCCATGAGCAGTTCTTC.

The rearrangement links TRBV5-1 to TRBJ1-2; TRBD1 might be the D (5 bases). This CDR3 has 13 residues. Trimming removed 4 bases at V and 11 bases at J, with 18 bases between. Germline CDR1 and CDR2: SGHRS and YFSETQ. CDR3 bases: TGCGCCAGCAGCACCGACGGGGGAATGAGGTACACCTTC. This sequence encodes CASSTDGGMRYTF. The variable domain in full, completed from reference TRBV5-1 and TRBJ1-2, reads KAGVTQTPRYLIKTRGQQVTLSCSPISGHRSVSWYQQTPGQGLQFLFEYFSETQRNKGNFPGRFSGRQFSNSRSEMNVSTLELGDSALYLCASSTDGGMRYTFGSGTRLTVV.

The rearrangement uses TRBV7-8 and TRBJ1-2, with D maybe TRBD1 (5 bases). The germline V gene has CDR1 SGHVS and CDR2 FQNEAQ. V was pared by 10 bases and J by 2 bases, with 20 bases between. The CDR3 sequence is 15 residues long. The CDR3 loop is CATTWGRTGNYGYTF. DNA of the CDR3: TGTGCCACTACCTGGGGCAGAACGGGGAACTATGGCTACACCTTC.